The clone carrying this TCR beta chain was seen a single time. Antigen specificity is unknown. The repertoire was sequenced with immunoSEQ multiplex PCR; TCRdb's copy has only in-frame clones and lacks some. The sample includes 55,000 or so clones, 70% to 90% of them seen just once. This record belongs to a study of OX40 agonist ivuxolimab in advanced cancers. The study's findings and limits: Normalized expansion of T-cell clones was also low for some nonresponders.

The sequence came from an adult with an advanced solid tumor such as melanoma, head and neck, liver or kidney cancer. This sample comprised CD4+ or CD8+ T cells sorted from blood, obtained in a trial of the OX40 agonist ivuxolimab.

Here the CDR3 DNA reads TGTGCCAGCACACAGGGAGGGCGCGAGCAGTACTTC. Protein sequence: CASTQGGREQYF. The V call is TRBV6-6, the J call TRBJ2-7, with TRBD2 as a possible D gene (7 bases). The V end lost 7 bases, the J end lost 6 bases, and 13 bases lay between the germline ends. The V gene's germline CDR1 is MNHNY and CDR2 SVGAGI (reference sequence). CDR3 length: 12 amino acids.